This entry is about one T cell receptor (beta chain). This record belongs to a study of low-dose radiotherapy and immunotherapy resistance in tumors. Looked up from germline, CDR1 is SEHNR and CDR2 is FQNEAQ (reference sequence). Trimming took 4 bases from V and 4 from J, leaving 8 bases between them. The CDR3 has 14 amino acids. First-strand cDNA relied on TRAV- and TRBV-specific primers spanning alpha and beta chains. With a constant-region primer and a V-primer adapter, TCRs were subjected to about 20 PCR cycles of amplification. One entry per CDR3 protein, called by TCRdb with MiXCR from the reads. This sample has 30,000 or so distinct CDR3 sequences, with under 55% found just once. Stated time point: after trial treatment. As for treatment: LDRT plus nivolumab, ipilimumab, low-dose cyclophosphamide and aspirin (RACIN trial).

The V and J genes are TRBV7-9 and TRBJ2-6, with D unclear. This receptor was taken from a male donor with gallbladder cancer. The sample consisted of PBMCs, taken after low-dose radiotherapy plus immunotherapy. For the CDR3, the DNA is TGTGCCAGCAGCTCGTCTCTAGGGGCCAACGTCCTGACTTTC. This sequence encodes CASSSSLGANVLTF.